One and the same sample provided the 4 T cell receptor beta chains below, sequenced in a study of beta chain features in type 1 diabetes (dated 2018 in TCRdb). Receptor libraries were prepared by the immunoSEQ multiplex PCR assay. The entire isolated RNA was reverse transcribed using the High Capacity cDNA Reverse Transcription Kit, and thus expressed TCRB transcripts were sequenced. TCRdb mirrors the immuneACCESS table, restricted to in-frame sequences. Some clones are absent from its copies; in checked studies, under half trace to an unresolved V gene, and the reason for the others is unknown. This sample comprises 300,000 to 350,000 clones, around a fifth of them detected only once. Approximately 0.043% of the sample rests with the top ten. Input material: naive CD4+ T cells from blood. What the cell subset or site label conveys for this sample: true naive CD4+ T cells. Receptors originate from a woman between 18 and 29 years old in good health.

This clone appeared a few times. The V gene is TRBV4-2, the J gene TRBJ1-5; no clear D gene. The V gene lost 1 base and the J gene lost 2 bases, with 12 bases spanning the gap. This CDR3 contains 16 residues. Germline values: CDR1 LGHNA, CDR2 YNFKEQ. As DNA, the CDR3 is TGTGCCAGCAGCCAAGTAAGAGGCAGCCGCAATCAGCCCCAGCATTTT. Translation: CASSQVRGSRNQPQHF.

Turning to this clone: Other DNA sequences in this specimen translate into the identical CDR3. The chain joins TRBV7-2 to TRBJ2-5; 9 bases are shared with TRBD1. This CDR3 has 14 residues. CDR1 and CDR2 from the germline V gene are SGHTA and FQGNSA. J gave up 5 bases and V 5 bases, and 6 bases lay outside the gene matches. The CDR3 DNA reads as TGTGCCAGCAGCCGGGGACAGGGCGGGGAGACCCAGTACTTC. Amino acids: CASSRGQGGETQYF. Supplemented by reference TRBV7-2 and TRBJ2-5, the full variable domain reads GAGVSQSPSNKVTEKGKDVELRCDPISGHTALYWYRQSLGQGLEFLIYFQGNSAPDKSGLPSDRFSAERTGGSVSTLTIQRTQQEDSAVYLCASSRGQGGETQYFGPGTRLLVL.

This clone was found once. This chain uses TRBV11-2 with TRBJ2-3; possibly TRBD2 for D (6 bases). The CDR3 runs 15 residues. Looked up from germline, CDR1 is SGHAT and CDR2 is FQNNGV. The V and J ends lost 3 bases and 0 bases respectively, with 10 bases between them. CDR3 DNA sequence: TGTGCCAGCAGCTTTCCGGGAGTGAGCACAGATACGCAGTATTTT. Amino acid sequence: CASSFPGVSTDTQYF.

The rearrangement links TRBV9 to TRBJ1-4; 9 nucleotides agree with TRBD1. CDR1 SGDLS and CDR2 YYNGEE come from the germline V gene. The CDR3 length is 14 residues. J gave up 8 bases and V 3 bases, and 5 bases lay outside the gene matches. The CDR3 DNA sequence: TGTGCCAGCAGCGCCTGGACAGGGGACGAAAAACTGTTTTTT. It specifies CASSAWTGDEKLFF.